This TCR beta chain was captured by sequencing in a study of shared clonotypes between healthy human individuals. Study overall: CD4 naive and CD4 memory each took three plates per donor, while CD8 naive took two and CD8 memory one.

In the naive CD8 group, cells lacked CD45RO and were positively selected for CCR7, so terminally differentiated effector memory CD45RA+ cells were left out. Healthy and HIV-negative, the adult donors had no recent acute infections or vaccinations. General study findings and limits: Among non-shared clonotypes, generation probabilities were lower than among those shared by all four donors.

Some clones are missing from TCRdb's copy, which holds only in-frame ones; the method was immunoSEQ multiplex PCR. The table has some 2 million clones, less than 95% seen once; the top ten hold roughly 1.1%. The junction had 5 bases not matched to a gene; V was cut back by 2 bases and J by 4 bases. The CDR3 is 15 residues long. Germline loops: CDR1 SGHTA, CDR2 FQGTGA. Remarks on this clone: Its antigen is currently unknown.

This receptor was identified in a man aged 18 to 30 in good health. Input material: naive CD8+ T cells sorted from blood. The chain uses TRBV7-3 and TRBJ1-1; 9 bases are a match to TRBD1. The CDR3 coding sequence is TGTGCCAGCAGCTTAGAGGGACAGGGTGGCACTGAAGCTTTCTTT. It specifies CASSLEGQGGTEAFF. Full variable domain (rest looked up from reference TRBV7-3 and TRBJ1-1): GAGVSQTPSNKVTEKGKYVELRCDPISGHTALYWYRQSLGQGPEFLIYFQGTGAADDSGLPNDRFFAVRPEGSVSTLKIQRTERGDSAVYLCASSLEGQGGTEAFFGQGTRLTVV.